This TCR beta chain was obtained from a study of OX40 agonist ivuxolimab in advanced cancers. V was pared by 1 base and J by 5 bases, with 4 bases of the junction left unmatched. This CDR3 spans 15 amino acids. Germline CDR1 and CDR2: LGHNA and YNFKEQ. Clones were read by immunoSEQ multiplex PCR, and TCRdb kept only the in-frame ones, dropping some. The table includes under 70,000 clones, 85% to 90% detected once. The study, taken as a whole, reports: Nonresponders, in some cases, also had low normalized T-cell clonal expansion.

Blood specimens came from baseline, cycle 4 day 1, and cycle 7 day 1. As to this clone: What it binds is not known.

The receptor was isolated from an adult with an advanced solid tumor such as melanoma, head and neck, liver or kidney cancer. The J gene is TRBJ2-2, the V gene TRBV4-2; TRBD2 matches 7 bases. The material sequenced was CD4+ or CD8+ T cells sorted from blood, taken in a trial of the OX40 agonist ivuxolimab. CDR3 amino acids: CASSQGLAETGELFF. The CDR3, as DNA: TGTGCCAGCAGCCAAGGTCTAGCGGAGACCGGGGAGCTGTTTTTT.